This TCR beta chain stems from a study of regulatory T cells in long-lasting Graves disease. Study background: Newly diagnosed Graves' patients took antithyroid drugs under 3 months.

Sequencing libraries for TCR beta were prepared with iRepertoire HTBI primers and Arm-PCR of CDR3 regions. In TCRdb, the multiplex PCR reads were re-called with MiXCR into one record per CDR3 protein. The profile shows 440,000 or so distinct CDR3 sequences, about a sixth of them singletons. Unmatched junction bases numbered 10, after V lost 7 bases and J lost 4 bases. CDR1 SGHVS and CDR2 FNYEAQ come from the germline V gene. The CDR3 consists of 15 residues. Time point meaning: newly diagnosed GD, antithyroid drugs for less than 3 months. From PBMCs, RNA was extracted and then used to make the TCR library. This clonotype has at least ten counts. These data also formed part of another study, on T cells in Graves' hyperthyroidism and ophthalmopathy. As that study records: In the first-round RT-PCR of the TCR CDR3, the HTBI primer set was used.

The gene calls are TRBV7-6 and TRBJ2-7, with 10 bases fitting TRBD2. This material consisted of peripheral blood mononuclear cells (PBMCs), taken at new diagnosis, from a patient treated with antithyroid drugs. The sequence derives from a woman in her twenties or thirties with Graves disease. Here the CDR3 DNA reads TGTGCCAGCAACTTGTTAGCGGGAGGTGGGTACGAGCAGTACTTC. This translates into CASNLLAGGGYEQYF. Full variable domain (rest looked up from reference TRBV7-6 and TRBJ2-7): GAGVSQSPRYKVTKRGQDVALRCDPISGHVSLYWYRQALGQGPEFLTYFNYEAQQDKSGLPNDRFSAERPEGSISTLTIQRTEQRDSAMYRCASNLLAGGGYEQYFGPGTRLTVT.